This T cell receptor (beta chain) originates from a study of identical twins. CDR3 length: 15 residues. Between the trimmed V and J ends, which lost 3 bases and 4 bases, there was a span of 14 bases. This clonotype appeared a few times. Template switching created a universal primer site, and the cDNA included unique molecular identifiers. MiXCR was run by TCRdb on the 5' RACE reads, yielding one entry per CDR3 protein. The table lists around 230,000 distinct CDR3 sequences, around 6.5% of them singletons. Separately, the same data were catalogued under a study of T cells expressing NK-cell markers. This second study says: Five or six donors showed dominant NKG2C+ clonotypes comprising roughly 1.0-7.5% of their CD8+ T cells. The CD3+CD56-NKG2C+ fraction of a handful of donors was also led by these clonotypes.

This receptor was taken from a woman younger than 35 in good health. The sample taken for sequencing was CD8+ T cells sorted from blood. The chain is built from TRBV12-3 or TRBV12-4 and TRBJ2-3; D not resolved. The CDR3 region has the DNA TGTGCCAGCAGTTTTCGGGTAGCCATCCCAGATACGCAGTATTTT. Translated: CASSFRVAIPDTQYF.